A single sample is the source of the 17 T cell receptor beta chains below, sequenced in a study of beta chain features in type 1 diabetes. Regarding the study as a whole: The study found moderately but significantly shorter TCRB CDR3s in all four CD4+ subsets of Type 1 diabetes patients.

These TCRs' antigens remain unknown. The sequenced template was cDNA made from the entire isolated RNA. Libraries were prepared by immunoSEQ multiplex PCR; TCRdb keeps only in-frame clonotypes and omits some of them. The sample has 160,000 or so clones; over 55% are singletons. Source material: naive CD4+ T cells from blood. The source of these receptors is a man aged 25 to 45 with type 1 diabetes.

There are a few counts of this clone. This sequence joins TRBV19 and TRBJ1-4, with TRBD1 matching over 8 bases. Trimming removed 5 bases from V and 3 bases from J; junction bases left unmatched: 5. CDR1 is LNHDA, CDR2 SQIVND, per germline (reference sequence). The CDR3 covers 15 residues. CDR3 sequence (DNA): TGTGCCAGTAGTTCCGACAGGGGAGCTAATGAAAAACTGTTTTTT. Translation: CASSSDRGANEKLFF.

Written as DNA, the CDR3 is TGTGCCAGCAGCCGAATCGGGGGCGTAGCAGATACGCAGTATTTT. As protein: CASSRIGGVADTQYF. The chain employs TRBV7-2 and TRBJ2-3; D assignment may be TRBD1 or TRBD2 (6 bases each). The CDR3 runs 15 residues. The germline CDR1 and CDR2 sequences are SGHTA and FQGNSA. Trimming stripped 5 bases from V and 4 bases from J, with 16 bases between.

Concerning this clone: This same CDR3 is encoded by further DNA sequences in the sample. The CDR3 is CASSVAFPDTQYF. The CDR3 DNA reads as TGTGCCAGCAGCGTAGCTTTCCCAGATACGCAGTATTTT. This chain joins TRBV9 and TRBJ2-3; D not resolved. The V and J ends lost 0 bases and 4 bases respectively, with 6 bases between them. This CDR3 is built from 13 residues. Germline V lookup: CDR1 SGDLS, CDR2 YYNGEE.

The J gene is TRBJ2-7, the V gene TRBV7-9; TRBD1 might be the D (6 bases). The CDR3 totals 16 residues. Trimming stripped 2 bases from V and 6 bases from J, with 20 bases between. Germline V gene data show CDR1 as SEHNR and CDR2 as FQNEAQ (reference sequence). CDR3 nucleotide sequence: TGTGCCAGCAGCTTAATTTCGGGCAGGGGCCCTGGCGAGCAGTACTTC. Encoded protein: CASSLISGRGPGEQYF. Together with reference TRBV7-9 and TRBJ2-7, the CDR3 gives the full variable domain: DTGVSQNPRHKITKRGQNVTFRCDPISEHNRLYWYRQTLGQGPEFLTYFQNEAQLEKSRLLSDRFSAERPKGSFSTLEIQRTEQGDSAMYLCASSLISGRGPGEQYFGPGTRLTVT.

Here the CDR3 DNA reads TGTGCCAGCAGCGTCATGGAAGGCCAGCCCCAGCATTTT. Translation: CASSVMEGQPQHF. The V call is TRBV7-2, the J call TRBJ1-5, with D unresolved. The germline CDR1 and CDR2 sequences are SGHTA and FQGNSA. The CDR3 sequence is 13 residues long. Trimming cost V 5 bases and J 7 bases, with 12 bases left between them.

The chain couples TRBV29-1 to TRBJ1-2; D may be TRBD1 (5 bases). V gave up 4 bases and J gave up 2 bases, with 8 bases separating them. Germline assignment: CDR1 SQVTM and CDR2 ANQGSEA. This CDR3 is 12 amino acids long. The CDR3 DNA follows: TGCAGCGTTGGTTCAGGGAACTATGGCTACACCTTC. Translation: CSVGSGNYGYTF.

This clone has just a few counts. The chain couples TRBV7-9 to TRBJ2-1; TRBD2 agrees at 8 bases. The germline V gene encodes CDR1 SEHNR and CDR2 FQNEAQ (reference sequence). This CDR3 contains 13 residues. After removal of 4 bases from V and 6 bases from J, the junction contained 2 bases not matched to a gene. The CDR3 bases are TGTGCCAGCAGCTCCCGGGGGGGCAATGAGCAGTTCTTC. Translating gives CASSSRGGNEQFF.

The chain links TRBV9 to TRBJ1-1; D not certain. The CDR3 consists of 13 residues. Trimming shortened V by 0 bases and J by 5 bases, and 8 bases separated the two germline ends. Per germline, CDR1 SGDLS and CDR2 YYNGEE. The CDR3 spells CASSVAEGTEAFF. For the CDR3, the DNA is TGTGCCAGCAGCGTAGCAGAGGGAACTGAAGCTTTCTTT.

The chain employs TRBV29-1 and TRBJ1-2; D gene uncertain. V was pared by 3 bases and J by 4 bases, with 12 bases between. Germline loops: CDR1 SQVTM, CDR2 ANQGSEA. CDR3 length: 13 residues. CDR3 bases: TGCAGCGTTGATTCTGGTAACAGCTATGGCTACACCTTC. Its protein is CSVDSGNSYGYTF.

The CDR3 reads CAWSVQGKLFF. The CDR3 DNA reads as TGTGCCTGGAGTGTACAGGGGAAGCTGTTTTTT. The gene calls are TRBV30 and TRBJ2-2, with 7 bases lining up with TRBD1. The germline V gene encodes CDR1 GTSNPN and CDR2 SVGIG (reference sequence). With 0 bases clipped from V and 12 bases from J, the junction kept 1 base outside the gene matches. The CDR3 has 11 residues.

The CDR3 nucleotides read TGCAGCGTTGAGGAGACAGGGGATGGTGAAAAACTGTTTTTT. This codes for CSVEETGDGEKLFF. This chain uses TRBV29-1 with TRBJ1-4, with 8 bases matching TRBD1. Germline loops: CDR1 SQVTM, CDR2 ANQGSEA. The V gene end was trimmed by 3 bases and the J gene end by 7 bases; junction bases not matched to a gene: 7. This CDR3 has 14 amino acids.

The chain carries TRBV9 and TRBJ1-5; TRBD1 agrees at 7 bases. Germline V lookup: CDR1 SGDLS, CDR2 YYNGEE. This CDR3 has 15 residues. The ends lost 0 bases at V and 4 bases at J; junction bases unmatched: 4. This CDR3 reads CASSVDWTGNQPQHF. The CDR3 bases are TGTGCCAGCAGCGTAGATTGGACAGGTAATCAGCCCCAGCATTTT.

The chain couples TRBV5-6 to TRBJ2-7; D is undetermined. Germline V lookup: CDR1 SGHDT, CDR2 YYEEEE. The CDR3 has 13 amino acids. V was trimmed by 1 base and J by 3 bases, leaving 8 bases between them. The CDR3 DNA reads TGTGCCAGCAGCTTGCGACCGAACTACGAGCAGTACTTC. Its protein product is CASSLRPNYEQYF.

The chain joins TRBV28 to TRBJ2-5; 8 bases map to TRBD2. CDR1 and CDR2 from the germline V gene are MDHEN and SYDVKM. The CDR3 length is 14 residues. V lost 4 bases and J lost 6; bases outside the gene matches: 7. The CDR3, as DNA: TGTGCCAGCAGTTCAGCGGGGGCGCAGAAGACCCAGTACTTC. It encodes CASSSAGAQKTQYF.

The rearrangement joins TRBV19 to TRBJ1-2, with unresolved D. Germline loops: CDR1 LNHDA, CDR2 SQIVND (reference sequence). The CDR3 is 11 residues long. The V and J ends lost 5 bases and 7 bases respectively, with 8 bases between them. The CDR3 sequence is CASSVQTGYTF. CDR3 in DNA: TGTGCCAGTAGTGTACAGACTGGCTACACCTTC.

This clone came up a few times. V gene TRBV7-2 combines with J gene TRBJ2-7; D is tentatively TRBD1 or TRBD2 (6 bases each). Trimming removed 1 base from V and 4 bases from J, with 11 bases in between. CDR3 size: 14 residues. Germline V CDR1 and CDR2: SGHTA, FQGNSA. The CDR3 spells CASSLGPGAYEQYF. The CDR3 coding sequence is TGTGCCAGCAGCTTAGGGCCGGGGGCTTACGAGCAGTACTTC.

The chain has TRBV9 and TRBJ2-5; D might be TRBD1 or TRBD2, each matching 5 bases. V lost 4 bases and J 4 bases, leaving 14 bases between the germline ends. Germline loops: CDR1 SGDLS, CDR2 YYNGEE. This CDR3 contains 14 residues. CDR3 region: CASSRGRGAETQYF. CDR3 nucleotide sequence: TGTGCCAGCAGCAGGGGAAGGGGAGCAGAGACCCAGTACTTC.